The rows below give T cell receptor beta chains drawn from one sample of a study of technical replicates of blood from a handful of donors. The repertoire was sequenced with immunoSEQ multiplex PCR; TCRdb's copy has only in-frame clones and lacks some. Of around 58,000 clones listed, 80% to 90% are singletons. Sequencing was performed on PBMCs. Receptor source: a human donor in good health. Some clones in this sample may be carry-over from other donors' samples. Each CDR3 is given with its conserved first and last residue. Fields, in order: J gene, V gene, clone size, D gene, CDR3 protein, CDR3 DNA. D genes are given only for firm matches. Size is stated for part of the rows, as once, few or many counts, or as a class when the clone is expanded.

>TRBJ2-7|TRBV29-1|.|.
CSVLTAGYEQYF
TGCAGCGTCCTCACCGCAGGGTACGAGCAGTACTTC
>TRBJ2-3|TRBV6-5|.|TRBD1
CASGQGRGGSDTQYF
TGTGCCAGCGGACAGGGGAGGGGGGGGTCAGATACGCAGTATTTT
>TRBJ2-7|TRBV4-3|.|.
CASSHTSRPYEQYF
TGCGCCAGCAGCCACACTAGCAGACCCTACGAGCAGTACTTC
>TRBJ1-5|TRBV14|.|.
CASSQAGSSFQHF
TGTGCCAGCAGCCAAGCTGGCTCTTCTTTTCAGCATTTT
>TRBJ2-1|TRBV6-5|.|.
CASSLPPGEQFF
TGTGCCAGCAGTCTGCCGCCCGGTGAGCAGTTCTTC
>TRBJ2-1|TRBV9|.|.
CASSLQRNEQFF
TGTGCCAGCAGCCTTCAGCGCAATGAGCAGTTCTTC
>TRBJ2-7|TRBV10-3|.|TRBD2
CAISGAPMWAGGREQYF
TGTGCCATCAGTGGAGCCCCGATGTGGGCGGGGGGTCGCGAGCAGTACTTC
>TRBJ2-5|TRBV9|.|.
CASSVMEKETQYF
TGTGCCAGCAGCGTAATGGAGAAAGAGACCCAGTACTTC
>TRBJ2-7|TRBV18|few|.
CASSPPAGTNEQYF
TGTGCCAGCTCACCCCCAGCGGGTACCAACGAGCAGTACTTC
>TRBJ2-3|TRBV7-2|few|TRBD1
CASSLMTGSATQYF
TGTGCCAGCAGTTTGATGACAGGGTCGGCGACGCAGTATTTT
>TRBJ1-2|TRBV7-2|.|.
CATGSFNYGYTF
TGTGCCACCGGTAGTTTTAACTATGGCTACACCTTC
>TRBJ2-1|TRBV11-2|once|.
CASSETGKQFF
TGTGCCAGCAGCGAAACAGGGAAGCAGTTCTTC
>TRBJ2-1|TRBV7-2|.|TRBD2
CASSLSPGTSGRNEQFF
TGTGCCAGCAGCTTAAGCCCCGGGACTAGCGGGAGAAATGAGCAGTTCTTC
>TRBJ2-2|TRBV7-9|.|.
CAGRRTGELFF
TGTGCTGGGAGGAGGACCGGGGAGCTGTTTTTT
>TRBJ2-7|TRBV5-5|.|.
CASSLFRVTYEQYF
TGTGCCAGCAGCTTGTTCCGAGTTACCTACGAGCAGTACTTC
>TRBJ2-7|TRBV7-9|.|TRBD2
CASSMGHSGRYEQYF
TGTGCCAGCAGCATGGGTCATAGCGGGCGGTACGAGCAGTACTTC
>TRBJ2-6|TRBV5-4|.|.
CASSLIYSGANVLTF
TGTGCCAGCAGCTTGATTTACTCTGGGGCCAACGTCCTGACTTTC
>TRBJ2-7|TRBV5-6|.|TRBD1
CASSSGTATYEQYF
TGTGCCAGCAGCTCCGGGACAGCAACCTACGAGCAGTACTTC
>TRBJ1-2|TRBV30|once|TRBD1
CAWDPDRGYGYTF
TGTGCCTGGGACCCGGACAGGGGATATGGCTACACCTTC
>TRBJ2-1|TRBV7-6|.|TRBD2
CASSLATRWTSGRVRQFF
TGTGCCAGCAGCTTAGCAACTAGGTGGACTAGCGGGAGGGTTCGGCAGTTCTTC
>TRBJ1-2|TRBV27|.|.
CASRPWGVLYGYTF
TGTGCCAGCAGGCCGTGGGGGGTCCTCTATGGCTACACCTTC
>TRBJ2-1|TRBV4-2|.|.
CASSRLKGGGEGQFF
TGTGCCAGCAGCCGCCTAAAGGGTGGCGGCGAGGGGCAGTTCTTC
>TRBJ2-6|TRBV10-3|.|TRBD1
CAISRDRGDSGANVLTF
TGTGCCATCAGCCGGGACAGGGGTGACTCTGGGGCCAACGTCCTGACTTTC
>TRBJ2-4|TRBV9|.|TRBD1
CASRRDRETKNIQYF
TGTGCCAGCAGGCGGGACAGGGAGACCAAAAACATTCAGTACTTC
>TRBJ2-7|TRBV7-8|few|.
CASSLLSYSPGFEQYF
TGTGCCAGCAGCTTACTGTCCTACAGTCCGGGGTTCGAGCAGTACTTC
>TRBJ2-3|TRBV7-2|.|.
CASSLGSVHTDTQYF
TGTGCCAGCAGCTTAGGATCGGTCCACACAGATACGCAGTATTTT
>TRBJ2-7|TRBV18|.|.
CASSPQRGGFNEQYF
TGTGCCAGCTCACCGCAAAGGGGGGGCTTCAACGAGCAGTACTTC
>TRBJ2-3|TRBV4-3|.|TRBD2
CASSRLAGLADTQYF
TGCGCCAGCAGCAGACTAGCGGGTTTGGCAGATACGCAGTATTTT
>TRBJ2-3|TRBV6-5|.|TRBD2
CASRAGTRADTQYF
TGTGCCAGCAGAGCCGGGACTAGGGCAGATACGCAGTATTTT
>TRBJ2-7|TRBV7-8|.|.
CASSKGGYEQYF
TGTGCCAGCAGCAAAGGGGGTTACGAGCAGTACTTC
>TRBJ2-2|TRBV4-1|.|TRBD2
CASSRASGGRNTGELFF
TGCGCCAGCAGCAGGGCTAGCGGGGGGCGGAACACCGGGGAGCTGTTTTTT
>TRBJ2-5|TRBV9|.|TRBD1
CASSRVGQHQETQYF
TGTGCCAGCAGCCGTGTGGGACAGCACCAAGAGACCCAGTACTTC
>TRBJ1-1|TRBV19|few|.
CASSQDRQTRAFF
TGTGCCAGTAGTCAAGACAGGCAGACACGGGCTTTCTTT
>TRBJ2-7|TRBV29-1|few|.
CSGTLGTTEQYF
TGCAGCGGGACCCTTGGGACAACCGAGCAGTACTTC
>TRBJ2-4|TRBV5-8|.|TRBD1
CASSIPGQGFSAYF
TGTGCCAGCAGCATACCGGGACAGGGATTCTCGGCCTACTTC
>TRBJ2-1|TRBV10-3|.|.
CAIRTGHEQFF
TGTGCCATCAGGACAGGCCATGAGCAGTTCTTC
>TRBJ1-5|TRBV28|.|.
CASSTGTGVQPQHF
TGTGCCAGCAGCACAGGGACCGGGGTCCAGCCCCAGCATTTT
>TRBJ1-1|TRBV7-9|.|.
CASSPRALLNTEAFF
TGTGCCAGCAGCCCGCGGGCCCTTTTGAACACTGAAGCTTTCTTT
>TRBJ2-6|TRBV9|few|.
CASSVRGSGANVLTF
TGTGCCAGCAGCGTACGGGGGTCTGGGGCCAACGTCCTGACTTTC
>TRBJ2-3|TRBV6-6|.|.
CASGDTQENTQYF
TGTGCCAGCGGGGACACTCAAGAGAATACGCAGTATTTT
>TRBJ2-5|TRBV5-1|few|.
CASSLGQGNQETQYF
TGCGCCAGCAGCTTGGGGCAGGGTAACCAAGAGACCCAGTACTTC
>TRBJ2-5|TRBV7-6|.|TRBD2
CASSLGGRGETQYF
TGTGCCAGCAGCTTGGGGGGGAGGGGAGAGACCCAGTACTTC
>TRBJ2-1|TRBV2|once|TRBD1
CASSKDRGDEQFF
TGTGCCAGCAGTAAGGACAGGGGCGATGAGCAGTTCTTC
>TRBJ2-1|TRBV7-7|.|TRBD2
CASSLDSGAFNEQFF
TGTGCCAGCAGCTTAGATAGCGGGGCTTTCAATGAGCAGTTCTTC
>TRBJ2-3|TRBV4-1|once|.
CASSQDLRVGGSGTDTQYF
TGCGCCAGCAGCCAAGATCTCCGGGTGGGGGGTTCAGGCACAGATACGCAGTATTTT